Reported below is one T cell receptor beta chain. The data originate from a study of cytomegalovirus exposure and HLA in healthy donors. Germline lookup yields CDR1 MDHEN and CDR2 SYDVKM. This CDR3 spans 14 amino acids. Trimming cost V 4 bases and J 2 bases, with 12 bases left between them. The PCR used 60 Vbeta and 13 Jbeta primers. Produced via immunoSEQ multiplex PCR; TCRdb's table is partial and in-frame only. Counted here are roughly 68,000 clones, around 64% occurring once; the ten biggest clones make up about 20%. The sequence was obtained from a man aged 35 to 55 in good health and CMV-seropositive. Sequencing was done on a sample of PBMCs. J is TRBJ2-7 and V is TRBV28, with a weak D call TRBD1 (5 bases). CDR3 sequence reads: CASSWGDKPYEQYF. In DNA form, the CDR3 reads TGTGCCAGCAGTTGGGGCGACAAGCCCTACGAGCAGTACTTC. Full variable domain (remainder filled in from reference TRBV28 and TRBJ2-7): DVKVTQSSRYLVKRTGEKVFLECVQDMDHENMFWYRQDPGLGLRLIYFSYDVKMKEKGDIPEGYSVSREKKERFSLILESASTNQTSMYLCASSWGDKPYEQYFGPGTRLTVT.